Following are 26 T cell receptor beta chains from one sample sequenced in a study of blood T cell repertoires in COVID-19. TCRdb's table, derived via immunoSEQ multiplex PCR, lists solely in-frame clones and lacks some. The sample includes a few hundred thousand clones, 90% of them seen just once. The specimen was PBMCs or T cells enriched from blood (not recorded which). These receptors were taken from a man younger than 30 who had recovered from COVID-19.

This chain links TRBV14 with TRBJ2-7, with TRBD2 identical over 8 bases. The CDR3 has 13 amino acids. V lost 2 bases and J lost 6; bases outside the gene matches: 3. Germline CDR1 SGHDN, CDR2 FVKESK. CDR3 sequence (DNA): TGTGCCAGCAGCCAATCGGGGGGGGTCGAGCAGTACTTC. Its protein is CASSQSGGVEQYF.

The chain has TRBV19 and TRBJ2-7, with D possibly TRBD2 on 6 matching bases. The CDR3 runs 14 residues. Trimming shortened V by 1 base and J by 3 bases, and 10 bases separated the two germline ends. The germline V gene has CDR1 LNHDA and CDR2 SQIVND (reference sequence). CDR3 amino acids: CASSIVAGHYEQYF. Here the CDR3 DNA reads TGTGCCAGTAGTATAGTCGCGGGGCACTACGAGCAGTACTTC.

The chain employs TRBV27 and TRBJ1-6; possibly TRBD1 for D (5 bases). V lost 4 bases and J 0 bases, leaving 7 bases between the germline ends. This CDR3 has 15 residues. Looked up from germline, CDR1 is MNHEY and CDR2 is SMNVEV (reference sequence). The CDR3 region is CASSSGVSYNSPLHF. The CDR3 DNA follows: TGTGCCAGCAGTTCGGGGGTCTCCTATAATTCACCCCTCCACTTT.

This chain connects TRBV7-2 to TRBJ2-2; D gene unclear. In germline, CDR1 is SGHTA, CDR2 FQGNSA. Trimming pared 0 bases from V and 6 bases from J, leaving 11 bases between. This CDR3 spans 15 amino acids. The CDR3 reads CASSLALADPGELFF. The CDR3 DNA follows: TGTGCCAGCAGCTTAGCCTTGGCGGATCCCGGGGAGCTGTTTTTT. Full variable domain (outside the CDR3, taken from reference TRBV7-2 and TRBJ2-2): GAGVSQSPSNKVTEKGKDVELRCDPISGHTALYWYRQSLGQGLEFLIYFQGNSAPDKSGLPSDRFSAERTGGSVSTLTIQRTQQEDSAVYLCASSLALADPGELFFGEGSRLTVL.

The V and J genes are TRBV21-1 and TRBJ1-2. TRBV21-1 corresponds to a pseudogene. The CDR3 has 11 residues. The CDR3 protein is CASSKGGRYTF. CDR3 nucleotide sequence: TGTGCCAGCAGCAAAGGAGGGAGATACACCTTC.

This rearrangement joins TRBV11-2 to TRBJ2-7; 8 bases align to TRBD2. Trimming at V came to 4 bases and at J to 0 bases, leaving 11 bases not matched to a gene. CDR3 length: 17 residues. CDR1 is SGHAT, CDR2 FQNNGV, per germline. CDR3 coding DNA: TGTGCCAGCAGCTCGCCCTGGGATACTAGCGGCTCCTACGAGCAGTACTTC. This gives the protein CASSSPWDTSGSYEQYF.

This clone was recorded once. The V gene is TRBV5-1, the J gene TRBJ2-1, with TRBD2 as a possible D gene (5 bases). Germline V lookup: CDR1 SGHRS, CDR2 YFSETQ. The CDR3 sequence is 14 residues long. The V end lost 4 bases, the J end lost 9 bases, and 17 bases lay between the germline ends. This chain's CDR3 is CASSETIASGEQFF. CDR3 nucleotide sequence: TGCGCCAGCAGCGAAACAATAGCGAGCGGTGAGCAGTTCTTC.

V is TRBV7-6 and J is TRBJ2-1, with a possible D match to TRBD2 (6 bases). Trimming cost V 0 bases and J 2 bases, with 26 bases left between them. The CDR3 is 21 amino acids. Germline loops: CDR1 SGHVS, CDR2 FNYEAQ. The CDR3 loop is CASSLAGRDGSNMRTYNEQFF. CDR3 coding DNA: TGTGCCAGCAGCTTAGCCGGACGGGACGGGAGTAACATGAGGACCTACAATGAGCAGTTCTTC.

Only one count was recorded for this clone. The rearrangement links TRBV7-2 to TRBJ2-1, with 8 bases fitting TRBD2. In germline, CDR1 is SGHTA, CDR2 FQGNSA. The CDR3 is 17 residues long. Trimming took 3 bases from V and 2 from J; bases not matched to a gene: 9. The CDR3 DNA sequence: TGTGCCAGCAGCTTCTACCTGGGACTAGGGGCCTACAATGAGCAGTTCTTC. As protein: CASSFYLGLGAYNEQFF.

The V gene is TRBV29-1, the J gene TRBJ1-2, with no clear D. The CDR3 length is 10 residues. In germline, CDR1 is SQVTM, CDR2 ANQGSEA. Trimming took off 7 bases at V and 8 bases at J, with 11 bases between the two ends. The CDR3, as DNA: TGCAGCGCAGACACATCCGGCTACACCTTC. It codes for CSADTSGYTF.

V is TRBV9 and J is TRBJ2-3; 7 bases map to TRBD2. Germline loops: CDR1 SGDLS, CDR2 YYNGEE. Trimming at V came to 0 bases and at J to 4 bases, leaving 14 bases not matched to a gene. There are 18 residues in the CDR3. The CDR3 sequence is CASSVGTRSGAGSDTQYF. Here the CDR3 DNA reads TGTGCCAGCAGCGTAGGAACGAGGAGCGGGGCAGGATCAGATACGCAGTATTTT.

The rearrangement uses TRBV19 and TRBJ1-2; D is uncertain. Germline V gene data show CDR1 as LNHDA and CDR2 as SQIVND (reference sequence). V was pared by 4 bases and J by 2 bases, with 2 bases between. The CDR3 loop spans 11 amino acids. CDR3 nucleotides: TGTGCCAGTAGTACGAACTATGGCTACACCTTC. Residues: CASSTNYGYTF.

This chain connects TRBV28 to TRBJ2-1; D may be TRBD1 (5 bases). V gave up 2 bases and J gave up 7 bases, with 15 bases separating them. This CDR3 comprises 15 residues. CDR1 and CDR2 from the germline V gene are MDHEN and SYDVKM. The CDR3 spells CASSLIRGDVNEQFF. CDR3 coding DNA: TGTGCCAGCAGTTTAATTAGGGGCGATGTGAATGAGCAGTTCTTC.

This clone came up once. This chain joins TRBV7-9 and TRBJ2-1, with 9 bases identical to TRBD1. This CDR3 has 14 residues. Germline values: CDR1 SEHNR, CDR2 FQNEAQ (reference sequence). The junction had 4 bases not matched to a gene; V was cut back by 5 bases and J by 5 bases. The chain's CDR3 is CASSLGQGNNEQFF. The CDR3 nucleotides read TGTGCCAGCAGCCTGGGACAGGGAAACAATGAGCAGTTCTTC.

The chain joins TRBV14 to TRBJ1-2, with D perhaps matching TRBD1 (6 bases). The germline gives CDR1 SGHDN, CDR2 FVKESK. The CDR3 is 15 amino acids. The germline V and J ends were trimmed by 1 base and 4 bases, with 13 bases remaining between them. The DNA for the CDR3 is TGTGCCAGCAGCCAAGTAACAGGGACTATCTATGGCTACACCTTC. Encoded protein: CASSQVTGTIYGYTF. The full variable domain, completed using reference TRBV14 and TRBJ1-2, is EAGVTQFPSHSVIEKGQTVTLRCDPISGHDNLYWYRRVMGKEIKFLLHFVKESKQDESGMPNNRFLAERTGGTYSTLKVQPAELEDSGVYFCASSQVTGTIYGYTFGSGTRLTVV.

The sample holds one count of this clone. This sequence joins TRBV27 and TRBJ2-1; the match to TRBD2 covers 7 bases. V lost 5 bases to trimming and J lost 3 bases; unmatched junction nucleotides: 7. The CDR3 is 15 amino acids. Looked up from germline, CDR1 is MNHEY and CDR2 is SMNVEV (reference sequence). CDR3 protein: CASSPLAANYNEQFF. The CDR3 DNA sequence: TGTGCCAGCAGTCCGCTAGCGGCGAACTACAATGAGCAGTTCTTC.

The chain recombines TRBV4-1 with TRBJ2-1; 8 bases map to TRBD2. V shed 6 bases, J shed 3 bases, and the junction held 7 bases outside the gene matches. Germline loops: CDR1 MGHRA, CDR2 YSYEKL. The CDR3 runs to 15 residues. The CDR3 reads CASRIAGPRYNEQFF. CDR3 nucleotides: TGCGCCAGCAGGATAGCGGGGCCCCGCTACAATGAGCAGTTCTTC.

The chain links TRBV7-2 to TRBJ2-5; 7 positions agree with TRBD2. Germline-derived CDR1 and CDR2 are SGHTA and FQGNSA. The trim removed 0 bases at V and 4 bases at J, leaving 8 bases unmatched. The length of the CDR3 is 16 residues. The CDR3 here is CASSLARGRARETQYF. DNA for the CDR3: TGTGCCAGCAGCTTAGCGCGGGGGAGGGCCAGAGAGACCCAGTACTTC.

The genes are TRBV27 and TRBJ1-5; D gene ambiguous. The CDR3 totals 15 residues. Trimming shortened V by 6 bases and J by 3 bases, and 15 bases separated the two germline ends. Germline assignment: CDR1 MNHEY and CDR2 SMNVEV (reference sequence). This chain's CDR3 is CASRPGPGDNQPQHF. CDR3 coding DNA: TGTGCCAGCAGACCCGGGCCCGGGGACAATCAGCCCCAGCATTTT.

This chain joins TRBV10-3 and TRBJ1-1, with D perhaps matching TRBD1 (5 bases). With 10 bases removed from V and 1 base from J, the gap between germline ends came to 22 bases. The germline CDR1 and CDR2 sequences are ENHRY and SYGVKD. This CDR3 contains 16 residues. CDR3 loop: CATILGGPPENTEAFF. CDR3 coding DNA: TGTGCCACGATACTCGGGGGACCTCCGGAGAACACTGAAGCTTTCTTT.

The chain couples TRBV16 to TRBJ1-2; the D gene is possibly TRBD1 (5 bases). V lost 1 base and J 5 bases, leaving 14 bases between the germline ends. Per germline, CDR1 KGHSY and CDR2 FQNENV. The CDR3 consists of 15 residues. The CDR3 is CASSQFAGVDYGYTF. In DNA form, the CDR3 reads TGTGCCAGCAGCCAATTCGCGGGGGTAGATTATGGCTACACCTTC.

This chain uses TRBV10-3 with TRBJ1-2; 7 positions match TRBD1. Germline V lookup: CDR1 ENHRY, CDR2 SYGVKD. The CDR3 sequence is 12 residues long. V trimming: 10 bases; J trimming: 8 bases; junction bases outside the gene matches: 10. The CDR3 here is CATSDRDKGYTF. The CDR3 DNA reads as TGTGCCACCTCCGACAGGGACAAGGGCTACACCTTC.

The V and J genes are TRBV27 and TRBJ1-4, with 7 bases that match TRBD1. J was trimmed by 4 bases and V by 8 bases; bases with no gene match: 7. Per germline, CDR1 MNHEY and CDR2 SMNVEV (reference sequence). CDR3 length: 14 amino acids. The CDR3 coding sequence is TGTGCCAGCCGCGTACAGGGGAATAATGAAAAACTGTTTTTT. The encoded protein is CASRVQGNNEKLFF.

The V gene is TRBV27, the J gene TRBJ1-6, with 10 positions matching TRBD1. After removal of 2 bases from V and 7 bases from J, the junction contained 2 bases not matched to a gene. The germline V gene encodes CDR1 MNHEY and CDR2 SMNVEV (reference sequence). There are 15 residues in the CDR3. The CDR3 loop reads CASSLEGQGNSPLHF. The CDR3 region has the DNA TGTGCCAGCAGTTTAGAGGGACAGGGGAATTCACCCCTCCACTTT.

The rearrangement joins TRBV12-3 or TRBV12-4 to TRBJ2-5, with a tentative D call TRBD2 (5 bases). This CDR3 has 13 residues. Trimming took off 2 bases at V and 4 bases at J, with 8 bases between the two ends. CDR3 nucleotide sequence: TGTGCCAGCAGTTTACGGCTAGCAGAGACCCAGTACTTC. It codes for CASSLRLAETQYF.

This clone was found once. The J gene is TRBJ2-7, the V gene TRBV15, with TRBD1 identical over 9 bases. The CDR3 totals 15 residues. Unmatched junction bases numbered 7, after V lost 3 bases and J lost 4 bases. Germline assignment: CDR1 LNHNV and CDR2 YYDKDF (reference sequence). The CDR3 bases are TGTGCCACCAGCAGGGGAGGAGGACAGGGGTACGAGCAGTACTTC. Translated: CATSRGGGQGYEQYF. The full variable domain, its missing parts supplied by reference TRBV15 and TRBJ2-7, is DAMVIQNPRYQVTQFGKPVTLSCSQTLNHNVMYWYQQKSSQAPKLLFHYYDKDFNNEADTPDNFQSRRPNTSFCFLDIRSPGLGDTAMYLCATSRGGGQGYEQYFGPGTRLTVT.